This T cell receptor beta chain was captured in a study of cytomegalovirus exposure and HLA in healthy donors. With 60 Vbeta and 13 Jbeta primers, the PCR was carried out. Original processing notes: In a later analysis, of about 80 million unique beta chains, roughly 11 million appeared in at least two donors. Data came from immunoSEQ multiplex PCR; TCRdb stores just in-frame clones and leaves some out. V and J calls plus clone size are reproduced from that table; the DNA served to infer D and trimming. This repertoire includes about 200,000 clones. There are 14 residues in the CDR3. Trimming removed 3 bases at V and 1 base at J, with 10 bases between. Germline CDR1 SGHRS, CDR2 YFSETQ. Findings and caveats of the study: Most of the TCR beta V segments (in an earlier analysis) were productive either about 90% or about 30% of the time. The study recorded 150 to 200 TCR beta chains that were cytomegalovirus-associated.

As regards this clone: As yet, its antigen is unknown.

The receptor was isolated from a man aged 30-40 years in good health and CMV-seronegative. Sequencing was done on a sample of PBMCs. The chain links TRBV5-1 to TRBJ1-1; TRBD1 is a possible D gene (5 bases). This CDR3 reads CASSYLQGNTEAFF. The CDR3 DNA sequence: TGCGCCAGCAGCTATCTTCAGGGGAACACTGAAGCTTTCTTT. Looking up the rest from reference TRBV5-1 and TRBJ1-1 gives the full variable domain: KAGVTQTPRYLIKTRGQQVTLSCSPISGHRSVSWYQQTPGQGLQFLFEYFSETQRNKGNFPGRFSGRQFSNSRSEMNVSTLELGDSALYLCASSYLQGNTEAFFGQGTRLTVV.